The 19 T cell receptor beta chains below come from one sample, sequenced in a study of cytomegalovirus exposure and HLA in healthy donors. Both 60 Vbeta primers and 13 Jbeta primers went into the PCR. TCRdb's table, derived via immunoSEQ multiplex PCR, lists solely in-frame clones and lacks some. The sample yields 130,000 or so clones, roughly four fifths seen once. The sample comprised PBMCs. Source of these receptors: a woman aged 60-75 years in good health and CMV-seronegative.

The rearrangement links TRBV6-1 to TRBJ2-7; D is possibly TRBD1 (5 bases). CDR3 size: 13 residues. V was shortened by 2 bases and J by 3 bases, with 8 bases between the two germline ends. Germline CDR1 reads MNHNS; CDR2 reads SASEGT. Here the CDR3 reads CASSEIQGYEQYF. The CDR3 DNA reads TGTGCCAGCAGTGAAATCCAGGGCTACGAGCAGTACTTC.

The V call is TRBV9, the J call TRBJ2-6; 8 positions match TRBD1. The CDR3 runs to 16 residues. In germline, CDR1 is SGDLS, CDR2 YYNGEE. J was trimmed by 2 bases and V by 3 bases; bases with no gene match: 4. The CDR3 DNA follows: TGTGCCAGCAGCGCAGCAGGGGGCGCTGGGGCCAACGTCCTGACTTTC. Amino acids: CASSAAGGAGANVLTF.

V and J are TRBV27 and TRBJ2-1; 8 bases are a match to TRBD2. Losses at the gene ends were 6 bases for V and 4 bases for J; bases not matched to a gene: 11. The germline gives CDR1 MNHEY, CDR2 SMNVEV (reference sequence). This CDR3 is 16 amino acids long. The CDR3 DNA is TGTGCCAGCAGACTGACCGGGACTAGTTATTACAATGAGCAGTTCTTC. Translated, it gives CASRLTGTSYYNEQFF.

This chain joins TRBV5-1 and TRBJ2-7; 7 nucleotides align to TRBD1. V gave up 3 bases and J gave up 9 bases; unmatched junction bases: 12. The germline gives CDR1 SGHRS, CDR2 YFSETQ. The CDR3 spans 14 residues. CDR3 DNA: TGCGCCAGCAGCTACGAGGGGGCAGGCGGAGGGCAGTACTTC. This gives the protein CASSYEGAGGGQYF.

This chain joins TRBV27 and TRBJ2-5; D is uncertain. V gave up 3 bases and J gave up 0 bases, with 11 bases separating them. Germline-derived CDR1 and CDR2 are MNHEY and SMNVEV (reference sequence). This CDR3 comprises 15 residues. CDR3 amino acids: CASSFFFRNQETQYF. The CDR3 DNA reads as TGTGCCAGCAGTTTTTTCTTCAGGAACCAAGAGACCCAGTACTTC.

The V and J genes are TRBV28 and TRBJ1-2; TRBD1 matches 7 bases. The J segment lost 3 bases and the V segment lost 4 bases, leaving 2 bases of the junction unmatched. This CDR3 comprises 13 residues. The germline gives CDR1 MDHEN, CDR2 SYDVKM. The CDR3 bases are TGTGCCAGCAGTTCAGGGACAGACTATGGCTACACCTTC. Translated: CASSSGTDYGYTF.

CDR3 sequence: CASSTSSGANVLTF. CDR3 nucleotides: TGTGCCAGCAGTACAAGCTCTGGGGCCAACGTCCTGACTTTC. This chain connects TRBV7-9 to TRBJ2-6; D gene ambiguous. Germline V lookup: CDR1 SEHNR, CDR2 FQNEAQ (reference sequence). The CDR3 is 14 amino acids. V was trimmed by 6 bases and J by 0 bases, leaving 6 bases between them.

The V call is TRBV19, the J call TRBJ1-2; the D gene is possibly TRBD1 (6 bases). The length of the CDR3 is 15 residues. CDR1 and CDR2 (germline): LNHDA, SQIVND (reference sequence). Trimming shortened V by 8 bases and J by 4 bases, and 20 bases separated the two germline ends. CDR3 nucleotides: TGTGCCAGTTCACAGGGTCAGGCTCCCACCTATGGCTACACCTTC. Translation: CASSQGQAPTYGYTF.

This chain connects TRBV5-5 to TRBJ1-4; no clear D gene. The CDR3 is 16 residues long. V was cut by 1 base and J by 1 base, with 11 bases left in between. Germline V gene lookup returns CDR1 SGHKS and CDR2 YYEKEE (reference sequence). Written as DNA, the CDR3 is TGTGCCAGCAGCTTGATTATGGGGAGAACTAATGAAAAACTGTTTTTT. It codes for CASSLIMGRTNEKLFF.

The chain combines TRBV18 with TRBJ1-5; 7 positions match TRBD1. The CDR3 has 13 residues. The V gene's germline CDR1 is KGHSH and CDR2 LQKENI. The V gene end was trimmed by 6 bases and the J gene end by 4 bases; junction bases not matched to a gene: 3. The CDR3 loop is CASSPTGNQPQHF. The CDR3 nucleotides are TGTGCCAGCTCGCCGACAGGGAATCAGCCCCAGCATTTT.

This rearrangement joins TRBV5-1 to TRBJ2-7; D gene ambiguous. The length of the CDR3 is 12 residues. The germline CDR1 and CDR2 sequences are SGHRS and YFSETQ. The V and J ends lost 1 base and 2 bases respectively, with 4 bases between them. CDR3 DNA sequence: TGCGCCAGCAGCTTGAAGCCCTACGAGCAGTACTTC. It yields the protein CASSLKPYEQYF.

The chain joins TRBV11-1 to TRBJ1-2; D is perhaps TRBD1 (6 bases). The CDR3 length is 15 residues. Per the germline V gene, CDR1 is SGHAT and CDR2 is FQDESV (reference sequence). V was cut by 5 bases and J by 1 base, with 14 bases left in between. The CDR3 DNA reads TGTGCCAGCAGCGCCCGGGACAATATTAACTATGGCTACACCTTC. Residues: CASSARDNINYGYTF. The complete variable domain, with remaining parts taken from reference TRBV11-1 and TRBJ1-2, reads EAEVAQSPRYKITEKSQAVAFWCDPISGHATLYWYRQILGQGPELLVQFQDESVVDDSQLPKDRFSAERLKGVDSTLKIQPAELGDSAMYLCASSARDNINYGYTFGSGTRLTVV.

The CDR3 is CASSPVDGGNEQFF. The CDR3 DNA reads TGTGCCAGCTCACCAGTTGACGGGGGGAATGAGCAGTTCTTC. The gene calls are TRBV18 and TRBJ2-1, with 7 bases matching TRBD2. The CDR3 contains 14 residues. Losses at the gene ends were 2 bases for V and 7 bases for J; bases not matched to a gene: 5. Germline assignment: CDR1 KGHSH and CDR2 LQKENI.

The table lists this clone with a count of one. The chain is built from TRBV29-1 and TRBJ1-1; possibly TRBD1 for D (5 bases). CDR1 is SQVTM and CDR2 is ANQGSEA in the germline V gene. V was clipped by 4 bases and J by 3 bases, with 12 bases between them. This CDR3 spans 13 amino acids. CDR3 residues: CSVGEGIDTEAFF. The CDR3 DNA sequence: TGCAGCGTTGGGGAGGGGATAGACACTGAAGCTTTCTTT.

The chain carries TRBV11-3 and TRBJ2-7, with D perhaps TRBD1 (6 bases). Trimming left V 2 bases short and J 4 bases short, with 21 bases between. The CDR3 length is 17 residues. CDR1 is SGHNT, CDR2 YENEEA, per germline. CDR3 sequence reads: CASSLIGWGPGNYEQYF. The CDR3 DNA follows: TGTGCCAGCAGCTTAATAGGGTGGGGGCCCGGCAATTACGAGCAGTACTTC.

This clone appeared a single time. This chain joins TRBV27 and TRBJ1-1; D unresolved. The CDR3 is 13 residues long. Germline-derived CDR1 and CDR2 are MNHEY and SMNVEV (reference sequence). The V end lost 5 bases, the J end lost 1 base, and 8 bases lay between the germline ends. CDR3 protein: CASSTSENTEAFF. CDR3 bases: TGTGCCAGCAGTACCAGTGAGAACACTGAAGCTTTCTTT.

The rearrangement joins TRBV2 to TRBJ2-5, with 15 nucleotides matching TRBD2. The CDR3 runs 15 residues. The germline CDR1 and CDR2 sequences are SNHLY and FYNNEI. Trimming cost V 9 bases and J 6 bases; bases outside gene matches: 8. Here the CDR3 DNA reads TGTGCCAGTGGGACTAGCGGGGGGTCGGCTCAGACCCAGTACTTC. This codes for CASGTSGGSAQTQYF.

In this sample, this clone turned up once. This chain uses TRBV20-1 with TRBJ2-5; D might be TRBD2 (6 bases). CDR3 length equals 10 residues. In germline, CDR1 is DFQATT, CDR2 SNEGSKA (reference sequence). DNA for the CDR3: TGCAGCGCCCCTTCCCGGGGGCAGTACTTC. It specifies CSAPSRGQYF.

This chain uses TRBV19 with TRBJ1-1, with D maybe TRBD1 (5 bases). CDR1 is LNHDA and CDR2 is SQIVND in the germline V gene (reference sequence). The CDR3 has 13 residues. V was pared by 3 bases and J by 4 bases, with 9 bases between. DNA of the CDR3: TGTGCCAGTAGTATCGACAGCCCCACTGAAGCTTTCTTT. It translates to CASSIDSPTEAFF.